This is a list of T cell receptor beta chains from one sample in a study of response to subunit inactivated influenza vaccine. Via MiXCR, TCRdb re-called the RT-PCR reads, giving one row per CDR3 protein. The data contain 630,000 or so distinct CDR3 sequences, 15% to 18% of them singletons. The specimen comprised PBMCs from blood, sampled 11 to 12 days after vaccination. The receptor source for this set is a man aged 50 to 59 who received an inactivated influenza vaccine. Both conserved end residues are part of each CDR3. A D gene is named only where the DNA matches it firmly. Clone size is shown for a subset of rows, as once, few, many or a class of expanded clone.

TRBJ1-1,-,-,TRBV28,TGTGCCAGCAGTTGGGGGAGTGAAGCTTTCTTT,CASSWGSEAFF
TRBJ2-6,-,few,TRBV14,TGTGCCAGCAGCCCCATTGGGGCCAACGTCCTGACTTTC,CASSPIGANVLTF
TRBJ2-7,-,-,TRBV18,TGTGCCAGCTCACCATCGGCCGGGACGGTTTACGAGCAGTACTTC,CASSPSAGTVYEQYF
TRBJ2-7,-,few,TRBV5-5,TGTGCCAGCAGCTCCAGGACGGAGTACGAGCAGTACTTC,CASSSRTEYEQYF
TRBJ1-4,-,few,TRBV12-3/TRBV12-4,TGTGCCAGCAGTTTAAAAGGTGAAAAACTGTTTTTT,CASSLKGEKLFF
TRBJ2-7,-,few,TRBV29-1,TGCAGCGTGCGACGGGGGAACTCCTACGAGCAGTACTTC,CSVRRGNSYEQYF
TRBJ2-1,TRBD2,-,TRBV3-1,TGTGCCAGCAGCCAGCTCAGTTCGCTAGCGGGACCCTACAATGAGCAGTTCTTC,CASSQLSSLAGPYNEQFF
TRBJ2-1,TRBD2,-,TRBV27,TGTGCCAGCAGTTTATCAGAGCGGGGGTATCATGAGCAGTTCTTC,CASSLSERGYHEQFF
TRBJ1-1,-,many,TRBV19,TGTGCCAGCCTCCCAACGGTAATGAACACTGAAGCTTTCTTT,CASLPTVMNTEAFF
TRBJ2-2,-,-,TRBV20-1,TGCAGTGCTAGGATAGGGGCGGGAGAGCTGTTTTTT,CSARIGAGELFF
TRBJ2-7,TRBD2,-,TRBV24-1,TGTGCCACCAGTGACACCGGGGGGTACGAGCAGTACTTC,CATSDTGGYEQYF
TRBJ2-7,-,few,TRBV12-3/TRBV12-4,TGTGCCAGCAGAAAAGGGACCCTGGGGACCTACGAGCAGTACTTC,CASRKGTLGTYEQYF
TRBJ2-3,TRBD2,-,TRBV20-1,TGCAGTGCTAGAGATATGCTAGCGGGGGATACGCAGTATTTT,CSARDMLAGDTQYF
TRBJ2-7,-,-,TRBV4-1,TGCGCCAGCAGCCAATCGGCAGATACCTACGAGCAGTACTTC,CASSQSADTYEQYF
TRBJ1-1,TRBD1,-,TRBV12-3/TRBV12-4,TGTGCCAGCACCCGGGACAGAAACACTGAAGCTTTCTTT,CASTRDRNTEAFF
TRBJ2-1,-,-,TRBV12-3/TRBV12-4,TGTGCCAGCAGTTCAGGGATTTCCTACAATGAGCAGTTCTTC,CASSSGISYNEQFF
TRBJ1-1,-,few,TRBV12-3/TRBV12-4,TGTGCCAGCACGGAGATTCCCCGCAGGGGTCCCACTGAAGCTTTCTTT,CASTEIPRRGPTEAFF
TRBJ2-3,-,-,TRBV15,TGTGCCACCAGCAGAGAGTCGTCCGCTAGCACAGATACGCAGTATTTT,CATSRESSASTDTQYF
TRBJ2-3,TRBD1,few,TRBV19,TGTGCCAGTAGTTCGCAGGGGGTAGATACGCAGTATTTT,CASSSQGVDTQYF
TRBJ1-2,TRBD1,few,TRBV12-3/TRBV12-4,TGTGCCAGCAGGGCAGGGACAGGAGACTATGGCTACACCTTC,CASRAGTGDYGYTF
TRBJ2-6,-,-,TRBV5-1,TGCGCCAGCAGCTTTAAAGTCTCTGGGGCCAACGTCCTGACTTTC,CASSFKVSGANVLTF
TRBJ2-5,-,once,TRBV11-2,TGTGCCAGCAGCTCCCAAAGCGCCGGGGAGACCCAGTACTTC,CASSSQSAGETQYF